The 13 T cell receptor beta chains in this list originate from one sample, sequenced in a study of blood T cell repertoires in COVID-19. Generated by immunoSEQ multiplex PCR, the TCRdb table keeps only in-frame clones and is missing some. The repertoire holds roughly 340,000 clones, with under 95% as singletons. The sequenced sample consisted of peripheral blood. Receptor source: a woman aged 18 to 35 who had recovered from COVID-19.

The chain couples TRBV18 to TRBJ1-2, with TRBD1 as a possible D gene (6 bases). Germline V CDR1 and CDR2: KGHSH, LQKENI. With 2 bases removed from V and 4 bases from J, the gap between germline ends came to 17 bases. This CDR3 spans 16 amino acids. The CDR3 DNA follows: TGTGCCAGCTCACCAAATCAGGGGCTAGGGGTCTATGGCTACACCTTC. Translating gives CASSPNQGLGVYGYTF.

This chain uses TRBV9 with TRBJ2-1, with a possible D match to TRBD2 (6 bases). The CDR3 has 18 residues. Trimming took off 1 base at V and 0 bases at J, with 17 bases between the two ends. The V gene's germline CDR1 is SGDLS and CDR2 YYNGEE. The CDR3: CASSVSLREPSSYNEQFF. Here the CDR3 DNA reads TGTGCCAGCAGCGTAAGTCTCCGGGAGCCCTCCTCCTACAATGAGCAGTTCTTC.

CDR3 region: CASSRDLRQGGTEAFF. In DNA form, the CDR3 reads TGCGCCAGCAGCCGGGACCTAAGACAGGGGGGAACTGAAGCTTTCTTT. V usage is TRBV5-1 and J usage is TRBJ1-1, with 9 bases identical to TRBD1. The CDR3 is made up of 16 amino acids. Germline loops: CDR1 SGHRS, CDR2 YFSETQ. The J segment lost 5 bases and the V segment lost 4 bases, leaving 12 bases of the junction unmatched.

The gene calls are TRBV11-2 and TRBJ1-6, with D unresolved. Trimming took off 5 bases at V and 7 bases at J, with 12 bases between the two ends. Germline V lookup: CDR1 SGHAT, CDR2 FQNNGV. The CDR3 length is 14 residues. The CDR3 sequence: CASSQDIVNSPLHF. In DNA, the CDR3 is TGTGCCAGCAGCCAGGATATAGTCAATTCACCCCTCCACTTT.

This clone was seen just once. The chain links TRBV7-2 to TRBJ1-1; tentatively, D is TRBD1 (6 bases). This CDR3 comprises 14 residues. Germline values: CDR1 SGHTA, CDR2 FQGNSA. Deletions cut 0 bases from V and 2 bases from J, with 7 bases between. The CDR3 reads CASSLADSNTEAFF. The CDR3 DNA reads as TGTGCCAGCAGCTTAGCGGACAGTAACACTGAAGCTTTCTTT.

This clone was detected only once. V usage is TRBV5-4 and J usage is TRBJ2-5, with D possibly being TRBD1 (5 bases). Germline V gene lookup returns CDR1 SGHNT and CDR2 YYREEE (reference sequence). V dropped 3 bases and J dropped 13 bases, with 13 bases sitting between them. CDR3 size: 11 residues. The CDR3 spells CASSWGLSLYF. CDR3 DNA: TGTGCCAGCAGCTGGGGCCTCTCATTGTACTTC.

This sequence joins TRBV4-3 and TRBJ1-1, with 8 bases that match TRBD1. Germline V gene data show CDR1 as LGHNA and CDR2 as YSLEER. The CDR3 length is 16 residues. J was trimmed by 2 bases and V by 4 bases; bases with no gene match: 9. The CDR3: CASSLRTGLGNTEAFF. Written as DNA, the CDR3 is TGCGCCAGCAGCCTACGGACAGGGTTAGGTAACACTGAAGCTTTCTTT.

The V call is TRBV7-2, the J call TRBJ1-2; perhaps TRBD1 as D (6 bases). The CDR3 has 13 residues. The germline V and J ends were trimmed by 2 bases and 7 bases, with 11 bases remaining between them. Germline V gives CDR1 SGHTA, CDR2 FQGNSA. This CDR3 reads CASSLNRASGYTF. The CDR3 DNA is TGTGCCAGCAGCTTAAACAGGGCCTCTGGCTACACCTTC.

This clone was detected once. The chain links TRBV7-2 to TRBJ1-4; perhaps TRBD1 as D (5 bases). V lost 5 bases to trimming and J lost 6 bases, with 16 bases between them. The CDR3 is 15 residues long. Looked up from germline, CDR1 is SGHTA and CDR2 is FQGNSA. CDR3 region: CASSGAVGVDEKLFF. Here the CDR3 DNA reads TGTGCCAGCAGCGGGGCGGTTGGGGTTGATGAAAAACTGTTTTTT.

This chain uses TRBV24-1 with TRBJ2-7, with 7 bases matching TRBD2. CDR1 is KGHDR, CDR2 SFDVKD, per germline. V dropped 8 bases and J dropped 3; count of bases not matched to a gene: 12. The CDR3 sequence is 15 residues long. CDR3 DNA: TGTGCCACCACCAAAATCCTGCGGGGGTGCTACGAGCAGTACGTC. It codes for CATTKILRGCYEQYV.

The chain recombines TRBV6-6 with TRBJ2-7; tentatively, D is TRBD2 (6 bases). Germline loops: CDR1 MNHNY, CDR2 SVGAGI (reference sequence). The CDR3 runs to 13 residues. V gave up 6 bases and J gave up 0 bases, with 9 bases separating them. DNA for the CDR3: TGTGCCAGCAGCTTAGCGGCCTCCTACGAGCAGTACGTC. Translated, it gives CASSLAASYEQYV.

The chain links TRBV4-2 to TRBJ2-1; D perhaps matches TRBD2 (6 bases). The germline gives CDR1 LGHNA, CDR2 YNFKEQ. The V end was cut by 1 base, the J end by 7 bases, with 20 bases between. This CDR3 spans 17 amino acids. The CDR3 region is CASSQGDGSISWNEQFF. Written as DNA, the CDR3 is TGTGCCAGCAGCCAAGGGGACGGGAGTATTAGTTGGAATGAGCAGTTCTTC.

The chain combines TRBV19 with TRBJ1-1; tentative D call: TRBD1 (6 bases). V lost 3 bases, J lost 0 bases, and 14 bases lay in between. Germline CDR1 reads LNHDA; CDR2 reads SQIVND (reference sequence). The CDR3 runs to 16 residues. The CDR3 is CASSIGSAGVNTEAFF. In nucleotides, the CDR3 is TGTGCCAGTAGTATTGGGTCCGCAGGGGTGAACACTGAAGCTTTCTTT.